The 11 T cell receptor beta chains presented below share a single source sample, sequenced in a study of blood T cell repertoires in COVID-19. This table comes from immunoSEQ multiplex PCR, and its TCRdb copy is limited to in-frame clones, with some not included. The sample has over 400,000 clones; roughly nine tenths are singletons. Sequenced sample: PBMCs or T cells enriched from blood (not recorded which). These receptors all come from a woman aged 60-70 years who had recovered from COVID-19.

The chain links TRBV30 to TRBJ2-3; 7 positions match TRBD1. Germline lookup yields CDR1 GTSNPN and CDR2 SVGIG (reference sequence). The CDR3 sequence is 15 residues long. The ends lost 4 bases at V and 4 bases at J; junction bases unmatched: 11. The CDR3 here is CAWTPGAGGADTQYF. Here the CDR3 DNA reads TGTGCCTGGACCCCTGGGGCAGGGGGTGCAGATACGCAGTATTTT.

As DNA, the CDR3 is TGTGCCACCAGAGACCCGGGACAGGTGTCCCTCACCGGGGAGCTGTTTTTT. Its translation: CATRDPGQVSLTGELFF. The rearrangement links TRBV15 to TRBJ2-2; 8 nucleotides line up with TRBD1. Germline V CDR1 and CDR2: LNHNV, YYDKDF (reference sequence). V shed 6 bases and J 4 bases; nucleotides not matched to a gene: 13. The CDR3 has 17 residues.

The chain links TRBV6-6 to TRBJ2-2; D might be TRBD2 (6 bases). Between the trimmed V and J ends, which lost 7 bases and 2 bases, there was a span of 14 bases. The CDR3 contains 15 residues. Per the germline V gene, CDR1 is MNHNY and CDR2 is SVGAGI (reference sequence). CDR3 coding DNA: TGTGCCAGCAATCCCGGGGGAGTCAACACCGGGGAGCTGTTTTTT. This translates into CASNPGGVNTGELFF.

In this sample, this clone turned up a few times. The V and J genes are TRBV28 and TRBJ2-6; TRBD1 might be the D (6 bases). V lost 6 bases to trimming and J lost 0 bases, with 12 bases between them. The V gene's germline CDR1 is MDHEN and CDR2 SYDVKM. The CDR3 totals 16 residues. The CDR3 coding sequence is TGTGCCAGCAGACCGGGACACCTCTCTGGGGCCAACGTCCTGACTTTC. It translates to CASRPGHLSGANVLTF.

The chain employs TRBV11-3 and TRBJ2-7, with D perhaps matching TRBD2 (5 bases). Germline CDR1 is SGHNT and CDR2 is YENEEA. V dropped 3 bases and J dropped 4 bases, with 13 bases sitting between them. This CDR3 region has 14 residues. The CDR3 reads CASSLDSDPYEQYF. In DNA, the CDR3 is TGTGCCAGCAGCTTGGACTCAGACCCTTACGAGCAGTACTTC.

The V and J genes are TRBV4-2 and TRBJ1-1; D unresolved. Trimming shortened V by 0 bases and J by 6 bases, and 11 bases separated the two germline ends. The CDR3 is made up of 14 amino acids. Germline values: CDR1 LGHNA, CDR2 YNFKEQ. The CDR3 is CASSQDGVGAEAFF. The CDR3 DNA reads as TGTGCCAGCAGCCAAGACGGGGTAGGCGCTGAAGCTTTCTTT.

The chain has TRBV10-1 and TRBJ1-2; possibly TRBD1 for D (5 bases). The CDR3 length is 15 residues. Trimming took 0 bases from V and 4 from J, leaving 12 bases between them. Germline lookup yields CDR1 WNHNN and CDR2 SYGVQD (reference sequence). The CDR3: CASSESRDSFYGYTF. The CDR3 DNA sequence: TGCGCCAGCAGTGAGTCGAGAGACAGCTTCTATGGCTACACCTTC.

This sequence joins TRBV7-2 and TRBJ2-7, with D possibly matching TRBD2 (6 bases). This CDR3 region has 15 residues. Germline V gives CDR1 SGHTA, CDR2 FQGNSA. V was clipped by 1 base and J by 6 bases, with 16 bases between them. DNA for the CDR3: TGTGCCAGCAGCTTAGTGGGGGGAAGTGGAGGCGAGCAGTACTTC. Encoded protein: CASSLVGGSGGEQYF.

The chain couples TRBV7-2 to TRBJ1-6; no definite D call. V lost 3 bases to trimming and J lost 7 bases, with 10 bases between them. Germline V lookup: CDR1 SGHTA, CDR2 FQGNSA. This CDR3 is 14 amino acids long. The CDR3 DNA follows: TGTGCCAGCAGCTTTGAGGGATTCAATTCACCCCTCCACTTT. This sequence encodes CASSFEGFNSPLHF.

The J gene is TRBJ2-5, the V gene TRBV10-2, with D maybe TRBD2 (5 bases). Trimming took off 0 bases at V and 0 bases at J, with 11 bases between the two ends. The germline V gene has CDR1 WSHSY and CDR2 SAAADI. The CDR3 runs 16 residues. CDR3 nucleotide sequence: TGCGCCAGCAGTGAGTCAAGGTCGGGGTACCAAGAGACCCAGTACTTC. Protein product: CASSESRSGYQETQYF.

The genes are TRBV5-1 and TRBJ1-1; a weak D match, TRBD1 (5 bases). Germline V gene data show CDR1 as SGHRS and CDR2 as YFSETQ. The CDR3 consists of 15 residues. V was clipped by 4 bases and J by 3 bases, with 16 bases between them. Here the CDR3 DNA reads TGCGCCAGCAGCGTGGGACCCATAGGGGACACTGAAGCTTTCTTT. The encoded protein is CASSVGPIGDTEAFF.